This T cell receptor (beta chain) was identified during a study of cytotoxic CD8 clonotypes in ibrutinib-treated CLL. Findings and caveats of the study: Public clonotypes, found uncommonly, either contracted or stayed stable on treatment. There were differences in sampling times between sustained-remission and progressing patients. Elevated clonality accompanied ibrutinib response, with a return toward baseline values at progression.

Measured with immunoSEQ multiplex PCR; TCRdb has only the in-frame clones, and not every one. The data show 250,000 to 350,000 clones, 70% to 80% seen once. Per germline, CDR1 SGHDT and CDR2 YYEEEE. The CDR3 runs to 16 residues. Trimming left V 3 bases short and J 1 base short, with 13 bases between. Note on this clone: As yet, its antigen is unknown.

The gene calls are TRBV5-6 and TRBJ2-2; D is undetermined. The clonotype comes from a human donor with chronic lymphocytic leukemia. The sample was PBMCs, taken at disease progression, from a patient treated with ibrutinib. The CDR3 DNA reads TGTGCCAGCAGCTATCCCGTGACACAGAACACCGGGGAGCTGTTTTTT. This translates into CASSYPVTQNTGELFF.